Sequencing of this T cell receptor beta chain was carried out in a study of blood T cell repertoires in COVID-19. About the study: The study drew acute and convalescent COVID-19 samples from the United States, Italy and Spain.

Trimming removed 3 bases from V and 0 bases from J, with 3 bases in between. The germline gives CDR1 LNHDA, CDR2 SQIVND (reference sequence). CDR3 length equals 13 residues. Generated by immunoSEQ multiplex PCR, the TCRdb table keeps only in-frame clones and is missing some. The data show approximately 120,000 clones, 88% seen once. This TCR came from a man aged 50 to 60 with acute or convalescent COVID-19. The V and J genes are TRBV19 and TRBJ2-1; no firm D call. The source material was peripheral blood. The CDR3 DNA reads TGTGCCAGTAGTATCCGCTCCTACAATGAGCAGTTCTTC. Amino acid sequence: CASSIRSYNEQFF.